These 27 T cell receptor beta chains share one sample of origin, sequenced in a study of monozygotic twins with inflammatory bowel disease. Using the 5' RACE reads, TCRdb records one entry per CDR3 protein without DNA. The listing contains just over 300,000 distinct CDR3 sequences. The sequenced material came from blood. These TCRs come from a human donor with ulcerative colitis or Crohn's disease, or a healthy co-twin of an affected twin (not recorded which).

This chain connects TRBV19 to TRBJ2-1. Germline V gene data show CDR1 as LNHDA and CDR2 as SQIVND (reference sequence). The CDR3 runs to 14 residues. The CDR3 loop reads CASSLRSLIHEQFF.

This chain joins TRBV5-1 and TRBJ2-4; the D call of TRBD1 rests on TCRdb alone, since no DNA is present to check it. The CDR3 is 14 amino acids. CDR1 SGHRS and CDR2 YFSETQ come from the germline V gene. CDR3 loop: CASSLQGLGDIQYF.

The V and J genes are TRBV18 and TRBJ2-5; TCRdb selects TRBD2, and the lack of DNA leaves this call unchecked. CDR1 and CDR2 (germline): KGHSH, LQKENI. There are 14 residues in the CDR3. This CDR3 is CASSPQLDQETQYF.

The rearrangement uses TRBV6-2 or TRBV6-3 and TRBJ1-1. The CDR3 is made up of 16 amino acids. Germline-derived CDR1 and CDR2 are MNHEY and SVGEGT. The CDR3 region is CASTSLGSRMNTEAFF.

V usage is TRBV10-3 and J usage is TRBJ1-6. The germline CDR1 and CDR2 sequences are ENHRY and SYGVKD. The CDR3 is 13 amino acids. CDR3 sequence: CAISDLDYSPLHF.

The chain joins TRBV7-9 to TRBJ1-5; the D gene TCRdb calls, TRBD1, cannot be checked with no DNA. There are 15 residues in the CDR3. Germline CDR1 and CDR2: SEHNR and FQNEAQ (reference sequence). CDR3 loop: CASSLADRVFSPQHF.

The genes are TRBV6-6 and TRBJ1-5; lacking DNA, the TRBD1 call made by TCRdb goes unchecked. The germline gives CDR1 MNHNY, CDR2 SVGAGI (reference sequence). This CDR3 is built from 12 residues. The CDR3 spells CASSGTNQPQHF.

The CDR3 spells CASSLAGNGRYTF. The chain employs TRBV7-9 and TRBJ1-2. Germline loops: CDR1 SEHNR, CDR2 FQNEAQ (reference sequence). The CDR3 is made up of 13 amino acids. The entire variable domain, with the rest obtained from reference TRBV7-9 and TRBJ1-2, is as follows: DTGVSQNPRHKITKRGQNVTFRCDPISEHNRLYWYRQTLGQGPEFLTYFQNEAQLEKSRLLSDRFSAERPKGSFSTLEIQRTEQGDSAMYLCASSLAGNGRYTFGSGTRLTVV.

The chain links TRBV11-2 to TRBJ2-5; TCRdb calls TRBD2, which cannot be checked without DNA. The CDR3 totals 15 residues. Per the germline V gene, CDR1 is SGHAT and CDR2 is FQNNGV. Here the CDR3 reads CASSYLSGMKETQYF.

This sequence joins TRBV5-5 and TRBJ2-1. CDR1 is SGHKS, CDR2 YYEKEE, per germline (reference sequence). The CDR3 is made up of 15 amino acids. The CDR3 sequence: CASSLDKGSYNEQFF.

The gene calls are TRBV20-1 and TRBJ2-7; TCRdb reports TRBD2, a call that lacks DNA to check it against. From germline, CDR1 is DFQATT and CDR2 SNEGSKA (reference sequence). The CDR3 covers 15 residues. The CDR3 spells CSARGGGELVYEQYF.

This sequence joins TRBV9 and TRBJ2-1; the TCRdb D gene call, TRBD2, has no DNA to confirm it. The CDR3 spans 15 residues. Germline V gene sequence: CDR1 SGDLS, CDR2 YYNGEE. This chain's CDR3 is CASSYSGTSDNEQFF.

This rearrangement joins TRBV6-1 to TRBJ2-1; TCRdb designates TRBD1, a call that cannot be tested without DNA. Per the germline V gene, CDR1 is MNHNS and CDR2 is SASEGT. The CDR3 runs 15 residues. This CDR3 is CASSEGQGGGNEQFF.

The chain has TRBV20-1 and TRBJ1-4; TCRdb outputs TRBD1, but without DNA this stays unchecked. The germline V gene encodes CDR1 DFQATT and CDR2 SNEGSKA (reference sequence). The CDR3 spans 15 residues. CDR3 sequence: CSARESWGSNEKLFF.

The chain couples TRBV9 to TRBJ1-1; TCRdb's D call of TRBD1 is untestable without DNA. This CDR3 is 15 amino acids long. CDR1 is SGDLS and CDR2 is YYNGEE in the germline V gene. The CDR3 loop is CASSPPETGWTEAFF.

The rearrangement joins TRBV13 to TRBJ2-7; with no DNA, the TCRdb D assignment of TRBD1 cannot be verified. The CDR3 loop spans 16 amino acids. From germline, CDR1 is PRHDT and CDR2 FYEKMQ (reference sequence). CDR3 sequence: CASSVGDPGPSYEQYF.

The J gene is TRBJ2-2, the V gene TRBV5-1. The CDR3 runs to 15 residues. Germline loops: CDR1 SGHRS, CDR2 YFSETQ. CDR3 residues: CASSLQPANTGELFF.

This sequence joins TRBV4-3 and TRBJ1-5. Germline CDR1 LGHNA, CDR2 YSLEER. The CDR3 covers 15 residues. This CDR3 is CASSQSSYSNQPQHF.

The chain combines TRBV19 with TRBJ1-1; TCRdb proposes TRBD1, but this gene call is untestable without DNA. From germline, CDR1 is LNHDA and CDR2 SQIVND (reference sequence). This CDR3 region has 15 residues. The CDR3 sequence is CASSTRQGSGTEAFF.

The rearrangement uses TRBV18 and TRBJ2-1. The CDR3 runs 14 residues. Germline CDR1 KGHSH, CDR2 LQKENI. The CDR3 here is CASSPPTAYNEQFF. The whole variable domain, remainder taken from reference TRBV18 and TRBJ2-1, is NAGVMQNPRHLVRRRGQEARLRCSPMKGHSHVYWYRQLPEEGLKFMVYLQKENIIDESGMPKERFSAEFPKEGPSILRIQQVVRGDSAAYFCASSPPTAYNEQFFGPGTRLTVL.

The chain links TRBV6-6 to TRBJ2-5; the D call of TRBD2 rests on TCRdb alone, since no DNA is present to check it. Germline CDR1 and CDR2: MNHNY and SVGAGI (reference sequence). This CDR3 is 14 amino acids long. This chain's CDR3 is CASRRREGRETQYF.

V gene TRBV24-1 combines with J gene TRBJ2-4; TCRdb proposes TRBD1, but this gene call is untestable without DNA. Germline CDR1 reads KGHDR; CDR2 reads SFDVKD. The CDR3 runs to 18 residues. The CDR3 region is CATSDNPTGRGAKNIQYF.

The genes are TRBV29-1 and TRBJ2-7. Germline V gives CDR1 SQVTM, CDR2 ANQGSEA. This CDR3 is 15 amino acids long. The CDR3 here is CSAFLAGPSSYEQYF.

V usage is TRBV15 and J usage is TRBJ2-5; TCRdb reports TRBD2, a call that lacks DNA to check it against. Per germline, CDR1 LNHNV and CDR2 YYDKDF (reference sequence). The CDR3 has 15 amino acids. The CDR3: CATSRGLAANGAQYF.

V is TRBV6-6 and J is TRBJ1-6. CDR1 and CDR2 (germline): MNHNY, SVGAGI (reference sequence). The CDR3 extends over 11 amino acids. The CDR3 protein is CASSYNSPLHF.

The J gene is TRBJ2-1, the V gene TRBV7-9. The V gene's germline CDR1 is SEHNR and CDR2 FQNEAQ (reference sequence). The CDR3 loop spans 15 amino acids. The CDR3 region is CASRPTLDLYNEQFF.

The gene calls are TRBV5-6 and TRBJ1-1; TCRdb indicates TRBD1, and absent DNA this call remains unverified. In germline, CDR1 is SGHDT, CDR2 YYEEEE. The CDR3 extends over 14 amino acids. The CDR3 sequence is CASSLVGGHDEAFF.